Detailed here is one TCR beta chain. The CDR3 is 16 residues long. Losses at the gene ends were 0 bases for V and 0 bases for J; bases not matched to a gene: 4. Germline loops: CDR1 KGHSH, CDR2 LQKENI. The method was immunoSEQ multiplex PCR; TCRdb's version includes in-frame clones alone and lacks a portion of them. This table holds fewer than 200,000 clones, approximately 85% found once. The data were taken from a study of blood T cell repertoires in COVID-19. Across the whole study: Samples came from the United States, Italy and Spain, spanning acute and convalescent COVID-19.

The source is a man between 60 and 75 years old who had recovered from COVID-19. The V gene is TRBV18, the J gene TRBJ1-1; the match to TRBD1 covers 7 bases. Sequenced: peripheral blood. CDR3: CASSPPKGAMNTEAFF. The CDR3 nucleotides are TGTGCCAGCTCACCACCGAAGGGGGCTATGAACACTGAAGCTTTCTTT.